These 5 T cell receptor beta chains originate from one sample sequenced in a study of T cells in tumors after PD-1 blockade. Method: immunoSEQ multiplex PCR; TCRdb's copy keeps in-frame clones and lacks some. The table shows fewer than 55,000 clones, with 81% occurring only once. The sequencing used PBMCs, collected before anti-PD-1 treatment. The source of these receptors is a human donor with basal cell carcinoma.

The chain links TRBV14 to TRBJ1-6; TRBD1 matches at 7 bases. V lost 3 bases to trimming and J lost 10 bases; unmatched junction nucleotides: 6. CDR1 SGHDN and CDR2 FVKESK come from the germline V gene. The CDR3 runs to 14 residues. The CDR3 DNA is TGTGCCAGCAGCCAGGCGGACAGGACGTCACCCCTCCACTTT. Its translation is CASSQADRTSPLHF. Full variable domain (missing parts from reference TRBV14 and TRBJ1-6): EAGVTQFPSHSVIEKGQTVTLRCDPISGHDNLYWYRRVMGKEIKFLLHFVKESKQDESGMPNNRFLAERTGGTYSTLKVQPAELEDSGVYFCASSQADRTSPLHFGNGTRLTVT.

This sequence joins TRBV9 and TRBJ1-4; TRBD1 agrees at 9 bases. The CDR3 extends over 16 amino acids. CDR1 is SGDLS, CDR2 YYNGEE, per germline. V lost 4 bases and J lost 3; bases outside the gene matches: 7. The DNA of the CDR3 is TGTGCCAGCAGCAAAGGGGACAGGGTGGCTAATGAAAAACTGTTTTTT. Translating it yields CASSKGDRVANEKLFF.

The chain combines TRBV12-3 or TRBV12-4 with TRBJ2-7; D is unclear. The CDR3 covers 12 residues. Deletions cut 3 bases from V and 3 bases from J, with 6 bases between. CDR3 amino acids: CASSLAYYEQYF. CDR3 in DNA: TGTGCCAGCAGTTTGGCCTACTACGAGCAGTACTTC.

The count of this clone is one. This chain connects TRBV18 to TRBJ1-1, with a tentative D call TRBD1 (6 bases). Germline-derived CDR1 and CDR2 are KGHSH and LQKENI. The CDR3 totals 15 residues. Trimming cost V 3 bases and J 7 bases, with 18 bases left between them. CDR3 in amino acids: CASSPVLLEGGEAFF. Here the CDR3 DNA reads TGTGCCAGCTCACCGGTGCTTTTGGAGGGGGGTGAAGCTTTCTTT.

The J gene is TRBJ1-5, the V gene TRBV19, with unresolved D. The CDR3 length is 17 residues. CDR1 is LNHDA and CDR2 is SQIVND in the germline V gene (reference sequence). V lost 6 bases and J lost 0, with 18 bases in between. CDR3 bases: TGTGCCAGTAGAGAGGGCCTCTCCGCTAATAGCAATCAGCCCCAGCATTTT. Protein: CASREGLSANSNQPQHF.